These 32 T cell receptor beta chains originate from one sample sequenced in a study of T cells in Graves' hyperthyroidism and ophthalmopathy. RNA transcripts were the template for amplifying TCR beta CDR3 regions. RT-PCR in the first round (using the HTBI primer set) targeted the TCR CDR3. TCRdb processed the multiplex PCR reads anew with MiXCR; each CDR3 protein has one entry. The sample lists around 620,000 distinct CDR3 sequences; 46% were seen once. Specimen: peripheral blood or thyroid tissue (not recorded which). These receptors all come from an adult woman with Graves' disease, either hyperthyroidism or ophthalmopathy (not recorded which).

The count of this clonotype is one. This sequence joins TRBV2 and TRBJ2-3; TRBD2 matches at 8 bases. The CDR3 extends over 15 amino acids. Looked up from germline, CDR1 is SNHLY and CDR2 is FYNNEI. After removal of 4 bases from V and 2 bases from J, the junction contained 5 bases not matched to a gene. Written as DNA, the CDR3 is TGTGCCAGCAGTGTTGAGCGGGGGAACACAGATACGCAGTATTTT. It codes for CASSVERGNTDTQYF.

This clonotype appeared many times. V is TRBV20-1 and J is TRBJ1-2, with no clear D. CDR1 and CDR2 (germline): DFQATT, SNEGSKA (reference sequence). The CDR3 spans 12 residues. Trimming removed 2 bases at V and 2 bases at J, with 6 bases between. The CDR3 region has the DNA TGCAGTGCTAGACCCCCGAACTATGGCTACACCTTC. Encoded protein: CSARPPNYGYTF.

As regards this clonotype: A junction end diverges from the germline sequence, so it may reflect a read error. This chain connects TRBV20-1 to TRBJ2-7; 7 bases are shared with TRBD1. Germline V gene lookup returns CDR1 DFQATT and CDR2 SNEGSKA (reference sequence). The CDR3 is made up of 14 amino acids. The CDR3 protein is CSARKGAVTGELYF. DNA of the CDR3: TGCAGTGCTAGAAAGGGGGCGGTAACCGGGGAGCTGTACTTC.

The chain uses TRBV24-1 and TRBJ2-5; D is unclear. This CDR3 comprises 15 residues. CDR1 is KGHDR, CDR2 SFDVKD, per germline. The V gene lost 4 bases and the J gene lost 5 bases, with 16 bases spanning the gap. The DNA for the CDR3 is TGTGCCACCAGTGAAAACGAAGAGGAGTTGGAGACCCAGTACTTC. Protein sequence: CATSENEEELETQYF.

This clonotype was seen repeatedly, ten times or more. The V and J genes are TRBV15 and TRBJ2-7; D tentatively reads TRBD1 or TRBD2 (5 bases each). Between the trimmed V and J ends, which lost 5 bases and 5 bases, there was a span of 19 bases. CDR3 size: 15 residues. The germline V gene encodes CDR1 LNHNV and CDR2 YYDKDF (reference sequence). This CDR3 reads CATSPWGKGPDEQYF. CDR3 nucleotides: TGTGCCACCAGCCCCTGGGGGAAGGGGCCTGACGAGCAGTACTTC.

V is TRBV25-1 and J is TRBJ1-1; D gene unclear. V gave up 6 bases and J gave up 1 base, with 21 bases separating them. The germline V gene encodes CDR1 MGHDK and CDR2 SYGVNS. The CDR3 consists of 17 residues. Here the CDR3 reads CASRPQASDFKNTEAFF. CDR3 coding DNA: TGTGCCAGCAGGCCTCAGGCGTCGGATTTTAAGAACACTGAAGCTTTCTTT. The variable domain in full, with the rest retrieved from reference TRBV25-1 and TRBJ1-1, is EADIYQTPRYLVIGTGKKITLECSQTMGHDKMYWYQQDPGMELHLIHYSYGVNSTEKGDLSSESTVSRIRTEHFPLTLESARPSHTSQYLCASRPQASDFKNTEAFFGQGTRLTVV.

The chain is built from TRBV12-3 or TRBV12-4 and TRBJ1-4; D unclear. The CDR3 extends over 13 amino acids. Deletions cut 7 bases from V and 6 bases from J, with 12 bases between. CDR3 DNA sequence: TGTGCCAGCACCCTGGGAGGCGATGAAAAACTGTTTTTT. Its protein is CASTLGGDEKLFF.

The chain couples TRBV19 to TRBJ2-6; 9 bases match TRBD1. The CDR3 sequence is 16 residues long. Germline assignment: CDR1 LNHDA and CDR2 SQIVND (reference sequence). The DNA for the CDR3 is TGTGCGGGAGGCGACAGGGGGTACTCTGGGGCCAACGTCCTGACTTTC. Its translation: CAGGDRGYSGANVLTF. The entire variable domain, with the rest obtained from reference TRBV19 and TRBJ2-6, is as follows: DGGITQSPKYLFRKEGQNVTLSCEQNLNHDAMYWYRQDPGQGLRLIYYSQIVNDFQKGDIAEGYSVSREKKESFPLTVTSAQKNPTAFYLCAGGDRGYSGANVLTFGAGSRLTVL.

This chain links TRBV2 with TRBJ1-5; D is perhaps TRBD1 (5 bases). Germline V gives CDR1 SNHLY, CDR2 FYNNEI. The V gene lost 6 bases and the J gene lost 2 bases, with 17 bases spanning the gap. This CDR3 is built from 16 residues. CDR3 DNA: TGTGCCAGCAGCGCGACCAGGGTAGGGCGCAATCAGCCCCAGCATTTT. It translates to CASSATRVGRNQPQHF.

This sequence joins TRBV7-9 and TRBJ1-1; TRBD1 aligns across 10 bases. Germline CDR1 and CDR2: SEHNR and FQNEAQ (reference sequence). This CDR3 has 15 residues. V was pared by 5 bases and J by 4 bases, with 7 bases of the junction left unmatched. CDR3 DNA sequence: TGTGCCAGCAGCCCCACCGGACAGGGGGTCACTGAAGCTTTCTTT. It specifies CASSPTGQGVTEAFF.

CDR3 bases: TGCAGTGCTAGGAGGTCGGGGGCTGGTTCGATCCACTTT. It codes for CSARRSGAGSIHF. J is TRBJ1-6 and V is TRBV20-1, with D maybe TRBD1 (6 bases). Germline V gene sequence: CDR1 DFQATT, CDR2 SNEGSKA (reference sequence). The CDR3 is 13 amino acids. V gave up 3 bases and J gave up 17 bases, with 20 bases separating them.

The gene calls are TRBV15 and TRBJ2-1; the match to TRBD1 covers 8 bases. The ends lost 0 bases at V and 5 bases at J; junction bases unmatched: 9. The CDR3 is made up of 17 amino acids. Germline CDR1 LNHNV, CDR2 YYDKDF (reference sequence). CDR3 DNA: TGTGCCACCAGCAGAGACCGAGACAGGGGAGCCCACAATGAGCAGTTCTTC. It specifies CATSRDRDRGAHNEQFF.

The table lists this clonotype with many counts. This chain connects TRBV7-8 to TRBJ2-5, with D possibly matching TRBD2 (5 bases). The CDR3 consists of 14 residues. The V end lost 3 bases, the J end lost 0 bases, and 8 bases lay between the germline ends. Germline V gene data show CDR1 as SGHVS and CDR2 as FQNEAQ. DNA of the CDR3: TGTGCCAGCAGCTTGGAGGACTACCAAGAGACCCAGTACTTC. Translating gives CASSLEDYQETQYF.

The CDR3 bases are TGTGCCAGCAGCGGACACAGGGAAATTGGAAACACCATATATTTT. This encodes CASSGHREIGNTIYF. This chain connects TRBV7-3 to TRBJ1-3, with TRBD1 as a possible D gene (6 bases). The V gene's germline CDR1 is SGHTA and CDR2 FQGTGA. CDR3 length: 15 residues. V was pared by 5 bases and J by 3 bases, with 14 bases between.

This clonotype was counted ten times or more. The chain recombines TRBV19 with TRBJ2-7, with 9 bases lining up with TRBD2. The CDR3 contains 15 residues. Germline V gene data show CDR1 as LNHDA and CDR2 as SQIVND (reference sequence). V lost 0 bases to trimming and J lost 3 bases; unmatched junction nucleotides: 3. CDR3 amino acids: CASSIDASGVYEQYF. CDR3 bases: TGTGCCAGTAGTATAGACGCTAGCGGGGTCTACGAGCAGTACTTC.

The rearrangement joins TRBV7-9 to TRBJ1-2, with a weak D call TRBD1 (6 bases). V dropped 0 bases and J dropped 5 bases, with 13 bases sitting between them. Germline CDR1 is SEHNR and CDR2 is FQNEAQ (reference sequence). The CDR3 has 15 amino acids. The CDR3 coding sequence is TGTGCCAGCAGCTTAGCAGGCCAGGGGCCATATGGCTACACCTTC. Its translation: CASSLAGQGPYGYTF.

The V call is TRBV6-1, the J call TRBJ2-7, with D possibly matching TRBD1 (6 bases). The CDR3 length is 14 residues. Trimming cost V 7 bases and J 2 bases, with 15 bases left between them. In germline, CDR1 is MNHNS, CDR2 SASEGT. CDR3 loop: CASKENRVAYEQYF. DNA of the CDR3: TGTGCCAGCAAGGAAAACAGGGTGGCCTACGAGCAGTACTTC.

Only one count was recorded for this clonotype. CDR3 DNA: TGTGCCATCAGTGATCCCGGGACTAGCGGGGCCGAGCAGTACTTC. This gives the protein CAISDPGTSGAEQYF. This chain uses TRBV10-3 with TRBJ2-7, with 13 bases matching TRBD2. CDR1 is ENHRY and CDR2 is SYGVKD in the germline V gene. CDR3 length: 15 residues. The V gene end was trimmed by 3 bases and the J gene end by 6 bases; junction bases not matched to a gene: 5.

The genes are TRBV24-1 and TRBJ2-1; D possibly corresponds to TRBD2 (6 bases). The CDR3 has 14 amino acids. V lost 0 bases, J lost 6 bases, and 8 bases lay in between. The germline V gene encodes CDR1 KGHDR and CDR2 SFDVKD. CDR3 DNA: TGTGCCACCAGTGATTTGGACGGGGGCAATGAGCAGTTCTTC. Translated, it gives CATSDLDGGNEQFF.

This clonotype has a count of ten or more. The genes are TRBV24-1 and TRBJ1-1, with TRBD1 as a possible D gene (5 bases). The CDR3 has 15 amino acids. Looked up from germline, CDR1 is KGHDR and CDR2 is SFDVKD. Trimming took 4 bases from V and 5 from J, leaving 16 bases between them. CDR3 coding DNA: TGTGCCACCAGTGACCTGGGACGGATGGAAACTGAAGCTTTCTTT. Amino acid sequence: CATSDLGRMETEAFF.

The sample holds many counts of this clonotype. This chain connects TRBV12-3 or TRBV12-4 to TRBJ2-5; possibly TRBD1 for D (6 bases). The V gene lost 5 bases and the J gene lost 4 bases, with 14 bases spanning the gap. The CDR3 is 14 residues long. The CDR3 nucleotides read TGTGCCAGCAGTCCGGACAGTTCGGGAGAGACCCAGTACTTC. Translated, it gives CASSPDSSGETQYF.

About this clonotype itself: The germline gene is not matched at one end of the junction; a read error may be the cause. V gene TRBV5-1 combines with J gene TRBJ2-5; 7 nucleotides agree with TRBD2. The CDR3 runs 15 residues. Germline CDR1 is SGHRS and CDR2 is YFSETQ. Here the CDR3 reads CASSLEAGVVETQYF. CDR3 nucleotides: TGCGCCAGCAGCTTGGAGGCGGGAGTAGTAGAGACTCAGTACTTC.

This clonotype showed up just a few times. The chain has TRBV11-2 and TRBJ1-2, with D hard to call. Trimming left V 0 bases short and J 4 bases short, with 12 bases between. CDR3 length equals 15 residues. Germline lookup yields CDR1 SGHAT and CDR2 FQNNGV. CDR3 DNA sequence: TGTGCCAGCAGCTTAGATCGGGATACATTCTATGGCTACACCTTC. It yields the protein CASSLDRDTFYGYTF.

The chain employs TRBV15 and TRBJ1-6, with 9 bases matching TRBD1. CDR1 and CDR2 from the germline V gene are LNHNV and YYDKDF (reference sequence). J lost 7 bases, V lost 2 bases, and 9 bases had no gene match. CDR3 length equals 17 residues. The CDR3 DNA follows: TGTGCCACCAGCAGAAAAATTAGACAGGGGGGAAATTCACCCCTCCACTTT. Translation gives CATSRKIRQGGNSPLHF.

This chain connects TRBV7-9 to TRBJ1-1; a possible D gene is TRBD1 (5 bases). Trimming removed 2 bases from V and 11 bases from J, with 15 bases in between. Germline values: CDR1 SEHNR, CDR2 FQNEAQ (reference sequence). The CDR3 spans 13 residues. CDR3: CASSLRARGDAFF. The CDR3 bases are TGTGCCAGCAGCTTAAGGGCGAGAGGGGACGCTTTCTTT.

The chain has TRBV20-1 and TRBJ1-5; 10 bases fit TRBD1. CDR1 DFQATT and CDR2 SNEGSKA come from the germline V gene (reference sequence). J gave up 5 bases and V 5 bases, and 6 bases lay outside the gene matches. The CDR3 has 14 residues. Written as DNA, the CDR3 is TGCAGTGCTCGAAGCGGGACAGGGGATCAGCCCCAGCATTTT. It translates to CSARSGTGDQPQHF.

The chain links TRBV7-3 to TRBJ2-3, with 10 bases identical to TRBD2. The CDR3 is 16 amino acids. CDR1 and CDR2 (germline): SGHTA, FQGTGA. With 8 bases clipped from V and 4 bases from J, the junction kept 12 bases outside the gene matches. The CDR3 nucleotides read TGTGCCAGCGGGATAATCAGCGGGAGGGGAGCAGATACGCAGTATTTT. Encoded protein: CASGIISGRGADTQYF.

Written as DNA, the CDR3 is TGCGCCAGCAGTGAACCCGCGGGAAACGCAGATACGCAGTATTTT. Amino acids: CASSEPAGNADTQYF. V gene TRBV10-2 combines with J gene TRBJ2-3, with a tentative D call TRBD2 (6 bases). V lost 3 bases and J 4 bases, leaving 14 bases between the germline ends. The germline V gene has CDR1 WSHSY and CDR2 SAAADI. CDR3 length: 15 amino acids.

At least ten counts were recorded for this clonotype. The V and J genes are TRBV7-6 and TRBJ1-2, with D possibly being TRBD1 (5 bases). The V end lost 2 bases, the J end lost 5 bases, and 18 bases lay between the germline ends. Germline V gene lookup returns CDR1 SGHVS and CDR2 FNYEAQ. The CDR3 consists of 16 residues. CDR3 bases: TGTGCCAGCAGCTTAAAGGGGAAAACAGGACGTTATGGCTACACCTTC. It encodes CASSLKGKTGRYGYTF.

This sequence joins TRBV29-1 and TRBJ2-5; D not certain. This CDR3 comprises 11 residues. Germline loops: CDR1 SQVTM, CDR2 ANQGSEA. V lost 7 bases and J 0 bases, leaving 6 bases between the germline ends. CDR3 nucleotides: TGCAGCGGAAGGTACCAAGAGACCCAGTACTTC. Protein product: CSGRYQETQYF.

This clonotype was detected ten times or more. The chain uses TRBV5-8 and TRBJ2-5, with D possibly called TRBD1 or TRBD2 (5 bases each). The CDR3 length is 13 residues. Germline CDR1 is SGHTS and CDR2 is YDEGEE. V was pared by 0 bases and J by 6 bases, with 9 bases between. The CDR3 bases are TGTGCCAGCAGCTTGGTTGGGGGAAAGACCCAGTACTTC. Amino acid sequence: CASSLVGGKTQYF.

With respect to this clonotype: This sequence may be a read error, since a much larger clone differs from it by one base. The CDR3 carries no conserved terminal phenylalanine or tryptophan, so it likely arises from a read error. CDR3 amino acids: CASSEGGINTGELFS. For the CDR3, the DNA is TGTGCCAGCTCTGAGGGGGGTATTAACACCGGGGAGCTGTTTTCT. The chain couples TRBV9 to TRBJ2-2, with D perhaps given as TRBD1 or TRBD2 (6 bases each). This CDR3 spans 15 amino acids. In germline, CDR1 is SGDLS, CDR2 YYNGEE. The ends were cut back, 7 bases at V and 2 bases at J, with 15 bases in the middle.